These T cell receptor beta chains were read from a single sample in a study of response to subunit inactivated influenza vaccine. TCRdb passed the RT-PCR reads through MiXCR, listing each CDR3 protein once. The profile shows around 190,000 distinct CDR3 sequences, around 8.8% of them singletons. The input for sequencing was non-naive T cells sorted from PBMCs, taken on the day of vaccination. The receptors were gathered from a man between 45 and 60 years old who received an inactivated influenza vaccine. Each CDR3 is given with its conserved first and last residue. A D gene is named only where the DNA matches it firmly. Only part of the rows carry a size: once, few, many, or a class if the clone is expanded.

J | V | D | size | CDR3 | DNA
TRBJ1-5 | TRBV14 | TRBD1 | few | CASSPGTGVWQPQHF | TGTGCCAGCAGCCCCGGGACAGGAGTATGGCAGCCCCAGCATTTT
TRBJ2-5 | TRBV13 | - | - | CASSRGGNQETQYF | TGTGCCAGCAGTAGAGGGGGAAACCAAGAGACCCAGTACTTC
TRBJ2-6 | TRBV2 | TRBD1 | - | CASIPGTGGSGANVLTF | TGTGCCAGCATCCCAGGGACAGGGGGCTCTGGGGCCAACGTCCTGACTTTC
TRBJ1-2 | TRBV4-3 | TRBD1 | few | CASSRGGAQGNYGYTF | TGCGCCAGCAGCCGGGGGGGGGCACAGGGGAACTATGGCTACACCTTC
TRBJ1-1 | TRBV5-5 | - | - | CASSPYMGTEAFF | TGTGCCAGCAGCCCTTACATGGGCACTGAAGCTTTCTTT
TRBJ2-2 | TRBV6-2/TRBV6-3 | TRBD2 | many | CASSYLSGSPTGELFF | TGTGCCAGCAGTTACCTTAGCGGGAGCCCCACCGGGGAGCTGTTTTTT
TRBJ1-5 | TRBV3-1 | - | - | CASSPGAGLGGQPQHF | TGTGCCAGCAGCCCCGGTGCCGGGCTTGGGGGGCAGCCCCAGCATTTT
TRBJ2-2 | TRBV5-1 | - | many | CASSPFGSGLDSNTGELFF | TGCGCCAGCAGCCCTTTTGGTTCCGGACTGGACTCTAACACCGGGGAGCTGTTTTTT
TRBJ2-7 | TRBV29-1 | - | many | CSVGQSYEQYF | TGCAGCGTCGGACAATCCTACGAGCAGTACTTC
TRBJ2-2 | TRBV18 | - | many | CASSPEYTGELFF | TGTGCCAGCTCACCAGAGTACACCGGGGAGCTGTTTTTT
TRBJ2-1 | TRBV6-1 | - | - | CASSARLSGYNEQFF | TGTGCCAGCAGTGCCCGGTTAAGTGGGTACAATGAGCAGTTCTTC
TRBJ2-5 | TRBV6-2/TRBV6-3 | - | many | CASSYPQGRRETQYF | TGTGCCAGCAGTTACCCACAGGGCCGAAGAGAGACCCAGTACTTC
TRBJ2-7 | TRBV7-9 | TRBD2 | few | CASSLLGREKGEQYF | TGTGCCAGCAGCTTATTAGGGCGGGAGAAGGGCGAGCAGTACTTC
TRBJ2-7 | TRBV10-3 | TRBD2 | few | CAISEGWTSGIRIPYEQYF | TGTGCCATCAGTGAGGGTTGGACTAGCGGGATCCGGATTCCCTACGAGCAGTACTTC
TRBJ2-1 | TRBV6-2/TRBV6-3 | TRBD1 | - | CASSSGQGGDNEQFF | TGTGCCAGCAGCTCCGGACAGGGCGGCGACAATGAGCAGTTCTTC
TRBJ2-1 | TRBV20-1 | TRBD2 | - | CSAARGTSGRYEQFF | TGCAGTGCGGCTAGGGGGACTAGCGGGAGATACGAGCAGTTCTTC
TRBJ2-1 | TRBV4-3 | TRBD1 | few | CASSAGTGIYNEQFF | TGCGCCAGCAGCGCCGGGACAGGGATTTACAATGAGCAGTTCTTC
TRBJ2-5 | TRBV30 | - | few | CAWRPVGALETQYF | TGTGCCTGGAGGCCCGTCGGGGCGTTGGAGACCCAGTACTTC
TRBJ2-5 | TRBV5-1 | TRBD1 | - | CASSDPGTEETQYF | TGCGCCAGCAGCGATCCCGGGACAGAAGAGACCCAGTACTTC